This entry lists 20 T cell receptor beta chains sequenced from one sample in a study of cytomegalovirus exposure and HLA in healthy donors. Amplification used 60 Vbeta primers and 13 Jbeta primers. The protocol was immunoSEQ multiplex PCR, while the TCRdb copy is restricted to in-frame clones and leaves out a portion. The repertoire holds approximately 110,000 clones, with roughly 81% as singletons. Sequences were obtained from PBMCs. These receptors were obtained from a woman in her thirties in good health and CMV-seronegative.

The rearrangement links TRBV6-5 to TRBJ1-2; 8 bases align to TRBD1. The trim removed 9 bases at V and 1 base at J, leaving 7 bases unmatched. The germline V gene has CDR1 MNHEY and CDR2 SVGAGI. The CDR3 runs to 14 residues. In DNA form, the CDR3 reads TGTGCCAGTACTAGGACAGGGAGTAACTATGGCTACACCTTC. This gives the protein CASTRTGSNYGYTF.

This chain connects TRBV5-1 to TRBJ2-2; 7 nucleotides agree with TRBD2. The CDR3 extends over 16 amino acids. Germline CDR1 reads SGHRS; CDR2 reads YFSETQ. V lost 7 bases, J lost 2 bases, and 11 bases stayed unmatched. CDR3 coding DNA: TGCGCCAGCGGGACCCTAGCGGCACCTAACACCGGGGAGCTGTTTTTT. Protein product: CASGTLAAPNTGELFF.

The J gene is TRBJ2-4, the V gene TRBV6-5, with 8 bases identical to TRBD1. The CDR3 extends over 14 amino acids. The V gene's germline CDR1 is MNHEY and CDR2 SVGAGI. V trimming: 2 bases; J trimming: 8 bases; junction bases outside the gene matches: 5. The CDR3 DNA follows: TGTGCCAGCAGTTACGACAGGGGAAGTGACATTCAGTACTTC. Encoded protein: CASSYDRGSDIQYF.

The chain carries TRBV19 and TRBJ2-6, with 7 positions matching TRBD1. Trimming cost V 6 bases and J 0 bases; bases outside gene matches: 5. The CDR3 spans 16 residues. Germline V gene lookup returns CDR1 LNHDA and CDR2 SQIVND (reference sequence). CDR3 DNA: TGTGCCAGTAGAGACAGGGTCTACTCTGGGGCCAACGTCCTGACTTTC. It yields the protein CASRDRVYSGANVLTF.

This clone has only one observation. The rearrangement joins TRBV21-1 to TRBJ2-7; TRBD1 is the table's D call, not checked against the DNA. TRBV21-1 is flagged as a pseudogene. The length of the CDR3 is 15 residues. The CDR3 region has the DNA TGTGCCAGCAGCACCTGGACAGGGGGCGAGGACGAGCAGTACTTC. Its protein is CASSTWTGGEDEQYF.

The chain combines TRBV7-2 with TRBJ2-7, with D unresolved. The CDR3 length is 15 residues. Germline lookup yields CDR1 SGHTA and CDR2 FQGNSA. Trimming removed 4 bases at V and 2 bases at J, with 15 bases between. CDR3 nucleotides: TGTGCCAGCAGCTCCCATTTGAGCACCGCCTACGAGCAGTACTTC. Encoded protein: CASSSHLSTAYEQYF.

The CDR3 here is CASSLRGSGELFF. CDR3 nucleotides: TGCGCCAGCAGCTTGAGGGGGTCCGGGGAGCTGTTTTTT. The chain joins TRBV5-1 to TRBJ2-2, with a tentative D call TRBD1 (6 bases). The germline V gene has CDR1 SGHRS and CDR2 YFSETQ. This CDR3 region has 13 residues. Deletions cut 1 base from V and 6 bases from J, with 7 bases between.

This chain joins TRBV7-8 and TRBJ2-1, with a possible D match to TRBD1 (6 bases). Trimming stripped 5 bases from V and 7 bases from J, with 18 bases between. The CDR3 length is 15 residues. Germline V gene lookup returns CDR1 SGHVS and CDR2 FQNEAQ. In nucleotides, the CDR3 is TGTGCCAGCAGCACGACCCGGACAGCGAGGAATGAGCAGTTCTTC. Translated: CASSTTRTARNEQFF.

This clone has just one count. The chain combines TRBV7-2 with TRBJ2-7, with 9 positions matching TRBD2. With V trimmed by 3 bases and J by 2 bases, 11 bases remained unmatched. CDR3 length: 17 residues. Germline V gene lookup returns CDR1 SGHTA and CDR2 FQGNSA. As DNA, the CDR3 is TGTGCCAGCAGCTTCTACGTTAGCGGGAGAGGGCCCTACGAGCAGTACTTC. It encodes CASSFYVSGRGPYEQYF.

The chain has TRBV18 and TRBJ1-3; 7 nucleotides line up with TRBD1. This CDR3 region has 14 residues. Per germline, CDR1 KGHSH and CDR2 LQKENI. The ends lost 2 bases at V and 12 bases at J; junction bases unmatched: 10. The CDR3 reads CASSPGQARNGIYF. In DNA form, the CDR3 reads TGTGCCAGCTCACCAGGACAGGCCAGAAACGGCATATATTTT.

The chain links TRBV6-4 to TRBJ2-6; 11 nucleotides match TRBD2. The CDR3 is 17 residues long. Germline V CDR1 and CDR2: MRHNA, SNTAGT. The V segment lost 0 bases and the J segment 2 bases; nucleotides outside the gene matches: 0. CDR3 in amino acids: CASSDSLAGAGANVLTF. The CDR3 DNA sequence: TGTGCCAGCAGTGACTCACTAGCGGGAGCTGGGGCCAACGTCCTGACTTTC.

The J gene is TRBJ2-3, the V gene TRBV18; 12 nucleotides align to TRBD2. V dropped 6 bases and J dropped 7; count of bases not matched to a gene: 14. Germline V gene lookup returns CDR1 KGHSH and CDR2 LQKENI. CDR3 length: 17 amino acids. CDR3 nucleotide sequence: TGTGCCAGCTCCGCCCGGACTAGCGGGGCCGTAATGAATACGCAGTATTTT. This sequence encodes CASSARTSGAVMNTQYF.

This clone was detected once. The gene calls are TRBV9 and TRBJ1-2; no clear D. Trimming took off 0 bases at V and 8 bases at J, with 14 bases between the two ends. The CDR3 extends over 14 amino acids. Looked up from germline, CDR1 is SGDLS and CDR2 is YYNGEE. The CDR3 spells CASSVASQAGGYTF. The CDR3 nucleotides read TGTGCCAGCAGCGTAGCCTCGCAGGCCGGAGGCTACACCTTC.

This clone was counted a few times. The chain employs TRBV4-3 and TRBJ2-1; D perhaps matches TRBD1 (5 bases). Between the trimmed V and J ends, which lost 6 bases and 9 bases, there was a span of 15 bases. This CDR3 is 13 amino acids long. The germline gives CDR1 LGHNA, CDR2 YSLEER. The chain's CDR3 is CASSRVPTAEQFF. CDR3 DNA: TGCGCCAGCAGTCGCGTGCCGACAGCTGAGCAGTTCTTC.

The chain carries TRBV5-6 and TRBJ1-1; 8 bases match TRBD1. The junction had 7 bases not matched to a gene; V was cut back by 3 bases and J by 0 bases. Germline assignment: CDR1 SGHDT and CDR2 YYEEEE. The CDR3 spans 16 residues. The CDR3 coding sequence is TGTGCCAGCAGCTGGATGACAGGGGTAATGAACACTGAAGCTTTCTTT. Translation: CASSWMTGVMNTEAFF.

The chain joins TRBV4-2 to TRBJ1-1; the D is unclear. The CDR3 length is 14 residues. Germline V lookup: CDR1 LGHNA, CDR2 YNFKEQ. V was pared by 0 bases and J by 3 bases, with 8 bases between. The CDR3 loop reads CASSQDTPDTEAFF. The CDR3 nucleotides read TGTGCCAGCAGCCAAGATACGCCAGACACTGAAGCTTTCTTT.

The CDR3 is CASCGQTGTDTQYF. CDR3 nucleotides: TGCGCCAGCTGCGGACAGACCGGCACAGATACGCAGTATTTT. The chain couples TRBV5-1 to TRBJ2-3, with D perhaps TRBD1 (6 bases). The germline CDR1 and CDR2 sequences are SGHRS and YFSETQ. Trimming shortened V by 7 bases and J by 1 base, and 13 bases separated the two germline ends. The CDR3 is 14 amino acids.

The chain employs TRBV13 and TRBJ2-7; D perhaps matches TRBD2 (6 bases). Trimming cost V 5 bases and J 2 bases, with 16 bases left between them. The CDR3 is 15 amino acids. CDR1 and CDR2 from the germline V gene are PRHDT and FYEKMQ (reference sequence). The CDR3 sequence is CASSGPGEFAYEQYF. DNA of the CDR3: TGTGCCAGCAGCGGGCCGGGGGAGTTCGCCTACGAGCAGTACTTC.

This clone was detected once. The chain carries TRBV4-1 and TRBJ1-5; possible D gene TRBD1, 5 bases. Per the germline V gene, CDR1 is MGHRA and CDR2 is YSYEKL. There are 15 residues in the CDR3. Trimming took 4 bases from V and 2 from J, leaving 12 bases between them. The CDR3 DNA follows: TGCGCCAGCAGCCCGACAGAGATGGGCAATCAGCCCCAGCATTTT. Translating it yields CASSPTEMGNQPQHF.

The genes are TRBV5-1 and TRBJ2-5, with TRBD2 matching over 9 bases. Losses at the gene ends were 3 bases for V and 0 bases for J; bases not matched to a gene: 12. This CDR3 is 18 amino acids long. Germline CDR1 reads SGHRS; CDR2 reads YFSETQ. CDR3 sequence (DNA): TGCGCCAGCAGCTCCACGCCCCTAGCGGGGACTTACCAAGAGACCCAGTACTTC. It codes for CASSSTPLAGTYQETQYF.